Listed below are T cell receptor beta chains from one sample, sequenced in a study of response to subunit inactivated influenza vaccine. TCRdb ran MiXCR on the RT-PCR reads and lists one entry per CDR3 protein. The sample includes 750,000 to 850,000 distinct CDR3 sequences, 15% to 20% seen only once; the top ten take approximately 10%. The sequenced sample was PBMCs from blood, obtained about 5 days after vaccination. The receptors shown here come from a man aged 50 to 59 who received an inactivated influenza vaccine. CDR3s include the opening cysteine and the closing phenylalanine or tryptophan. D genes are given only for firm matches. For some rows the clone size is stated as once, few or many, or as a class when expanded; others skip it.

d_gene: TRBD1
j_gene: TRBJ2-1
v_gene: TRBV5-1
abundance: few
CDR3nt: TGCGCCAGCAGCTTGGAGGGGACAGGGTCTTACAATGAGCAGTTCTTC
CDR3aa: CASSLEGTGSYNEQFF

d_gene: .
j_gene: TRBJ1-2
v_gene: TRBV4-2
abundance: few
CDR3nt: TGTGCCAGCAGCCAAGACGCCATAGGGGACTATGGCTACACCTTC
CDR3aa: CASSQDAIGDYGYTF

d_gene: .
j_gene: TRBJ2-1
v_gene: TRBV5-1
abundance: .
CDR3nt: TGCGCCAGCAGCTTGGGAACAACAACTGGGAATGAGCAGTTCTTC
CDR3aa: CASSLGTTTGNEQFF

d_gene: .
j_gene: TRBJ2-7
v_gene: TRBV7-9
abundance: few
CDR3nt: TGTGCCAGCAGCTTGCCTTCGAATCGGCCGTCCTACGAGCAGTACTTC
CDR3aa: CASSLPSNRPSYEQYF

d_gene: TRBD2
j_gene: TRBJ2-5
v_gene: TRBV7-2
abundance: many
CDR3nt: TGTGCCAGCAGCGCTCAGCGGGGGAGGTTTCAAGAGACCCAGTACTTC
CDR3aa: CASSAQRGRFQETQYF

d_gene: .
j_gene: TRBJ1-2
v_gene: TRBV10-3
abundance: few
CDR3nt: TGTGCCGCAGCCGACAAACTCCGCTATGGCTACACCTTC
CDR3aa: CAAADKLRYGYTF

d_gene: .
j_gene: TRBJ1-5
v_gene: TRBV15
abundance: .
CDR3nt: TGTGCCACCAGCAGAGACAACGGATACAATCAGCCCCAGCATTTT
CDR3aa: CATSRDNGYNQPQHF

d_gene: .
j_gene: TRBJ2-7
v_gene: TRBV11-1
abundance: .
CDR3nt: TGTGCCAGCAGCTTCCGGACAGTAAAGAGCTCCTACGAGCAGTACTTC
CDR3aa: CASSFRTVKSSYEQYF

d_gene: .
j_gene: TRBJ2-3
v_gene: TRBV12-3/TRBV12-4
abundance: .
CDR3nt: TGTGTCAGCAGCCACGCTTTACAGGGCACAGATACGCAGTATTTT
CDR3aa: CVSSHALQGTDTQYF

d_gene: TRBD1
j_gene: TRBJ1-5
v_gene: TRBV7-6
abundance: .
CDR3nt: TGTGCCAGCAGCTTCGCGGACAGGCAGCCCCAGCATTTT
CDR3aa: CASSFADRQPQHF

d_gene: TRBD2
j_gene: TRBJ2-1
v_gene: TRBV6-1
abundance: .
CDR3nt: TGTGCCAGCAGTGGACTAGCGGGAGTTGGCAATGAGCAGTTCTTC
CDR3aa: CASSGLAGVGNEQFF

d_gene: .
j_gene: TRBJ2-5
v_gene: TRBV15
abundance: many
CDR3nt: TGTGCCACCAGCAGAGGGGTAAAGGGACTGGGCTACCAAGAGACCCAGTACTTC
CDR3aa: CATSRGVKGLGYQETQYF

d_gene: .
j_gene: TRBJ1-1
v_gene: TRBV7-2
abundance: few
CDR3nt: TGTGCCAGCAGCTTAGTCCCCCAGGGAAACACTGAAGCTTTCTTT
CDR3aa: CASSLVPQGNTEAFF

d_gene: .
j_gene: TRBJ2-7
v_gene: TRBV5-1
abundance: few
CDR3nt: TGCGCCAGCAGGGCGTCAGCCTACGAGCAGTACTTC
CDR3aa: CASRASAYEQYF

d_gene: TRBD1
j_gene: TRBJ1-5
v_gene: TRBV18
abundance: .
CDR3nt: TGTGCCAGCTCGCCACAGGGGGCCAATCAGCCCCAGCATTTT
CDR3aa: CASSPQGANQPQHF

d_gene: .
j_gene: TRBJ2-3
v_gene: TRBV7-3
abundance: few
CDR3nt: TGTGCCAGCAGCTTAGCTAGCCCGGCAGATACGCAGTATTTT
CDR3aa: CASSLASPADTQYF

d_gene: TRBD2
j_gene: TRBJ2-3
v_gene: TRBV5-1
abundance: .
CDR3nt: TGCGCCAGCAGCTTGTACGGACTAGCTCCAGATACGCAGTATTTT
CDR3aa: CASSLYGLAPDTQYF

d_gene: TRBD2
j_gene: TRBJ2-7
v_gene: TRBV10-1
abundance: .
CDR3nt: TGCGCCCAACAGGCTAGCGGGGGCTACGAGCAGTACTTC
CDR3aa: CAQQASGGYEQYF

d_gene: TRBD2
j_gene: TRBJ2-5
v_gene: TRBV5-1
abundance: .
CDR3nt: TGCGCCAGCAGCTTGGAGGGGACTAGCGGGAGTTATAAGACCCAGTACTTC
CDR3aa: CASSLEGTSGSYKTQYF

d_gene: TRBD2
j_gene: TRBJ2-7
v_gene: TRBV4-2
abundance: few
CDR3nt: TGTGCCAGCAGCCAAGCAGCGGGAGGGAATTACGAGCAGTACTTC
CDR3aa: CASSQAAGGNYEQYF

d_gene: .
j_gene: TRBJ2-7
v_gene: TRBV14
abundance: .
CDR3nt: TGTGCCAGCAGCCAAACACTCACCCGCAAGGAGTCCGACGAGCAGTACTTC
CDR3aa: CASSQTLTRKESDEQYF

d_gene: .
j_gene: TRBJ2-4
v_gene: TRBV5-1
abundance: few
CDR3nt: TGCGCCAGCAGCTTGGAGGGCGCGATAAACATTCAGTACTTC
CDR3aa: CASSLEGAINIQYF

d_gene: .
j_gene: TRBJ2-4
v_gene: TRBV28
abundance: .
CDR3nt: TGTGCCAGCAGTTCTACCTGGTTGAGGGCGGCCAAAAACATTCAGTACTTC
CDR3aa: CASSSTWLRAAKNIQYF

d_gene: TRBD2
j_gene: TRBJ2-3
v_gene: TRBV9
abundance: few
CDR3nt: TGTGCCAGCAGCTTTCGACTAGCGGGGGATACGCAGTATTTT
CDR3aa: CASSFRLAGDTQYF

d_gene: TRBD2
j_gene: TRBJ2-3
v_gene: TRBV20-1
abundance: .
CDR3nt: TGCAGTGCTCAGAAAGCGGGGGGGCGGGCAGATACGCAGTATTTT
CDR3aa: CSAQKAGGRADTQYF

d_gene: .
j_gene: TRBJ1-2
v_gene: TRBV29-1
abundance: .
CDR3nt: TGCAGCGTTGTAGACACCCGGCCAAACTATGGCTACACCTTC
CDR3aa: CSVVDTRPNYGYTF

d_gene: .
j_gene: TRBJ2-2
v_gene: TRBV7-9
abundance: few
CDR3nt: TGTGCCAGCACCTCCCTTTTCCGGGAGCTCACCGGGGAGCTGTTTTTT
CDR3aa: CASTSLFRELTGELFF

d_gene: TRBD2
j_gene: TRBJ2-2
v_gene: TRBV10-3
abundance: few
CDR3nt: TGTGCCGGGGGAAGGACTAGCACGGTCGGGGAGCTGTTTTTT
CDR3aa: CAGGRTSTVGELFF

d_gene: .
j_gene: TRBJ2-5
v_gene: TRBV7-2
abundance: .
CDR3nt: TGTGCCAGCAGCTTACGGTGGAGCACCAGAGAGACCCAGTACTTC
CDR3aa: CASSLRWSTRETQYF

d_gene: .
j_gene: TRBJ2-1
v_gene: TRBV7-9
abundance: few
CDR3nt: TGTGCCAGCAGCTCGGACACAGGGTACAATGAGCAGTTCTTC
CDR3aa: CASSSDTGYNEQFF

d_gene: TRBD1
j_gene: TRBJ2-7
v_gene: TRBV7-2
abundance: few
CDR3nt: TGTGCCAGCAGCCTACAGGGGAGTGGCTCCTACGAGCAGTACTTC
CDR3aa: CASSLQGSGSYEQYF

d_gene: TRBD2
j_gene: TRBJ2-1
v_gene: TRBV9
abundance: few
CDR3nt: TGTGCCAGCAGCGTGCGGGGGAGCTCCTACAATGAGCAGTTCTTC
CDR3aa: CASSVRGSSYNEQFF

d_gene: .
j_gene: TRBJ1-3
v_gene: TRBV5-1
abundance: .
CDR3nt: TGCGCCAGCAGCTTGGGCAGTACTGGAAACACCATATATTTT
CDR3aa: CASSLGSTGNTIYF

d_gene: TRBD1
j_gene: TRBJ2-4
v_gene: TRBV29-1
abundance: few
CDR3nt: TGCAGCGTTGCAGGGGGAGCCAAAAACATTCAGTACTTC
CDR3aa: CSVAGGAKNIQYF

d_gene: TRBD1
j_gene: TRBJ1-1
v_gene: TRBV19
abundance: few
CDR3nt: TGTGCCAGTAGTATAAGCCGACAGGGATTGAACACTGAAGCTTTCTTT
CDR3aa: CASSISRQGLNTEAFF

d_gene: .
j_gene: TRBJ1-1
v_gene: TRBV5-5
abundance: .
CDR3nt: TGTGCCAGCAGCCCTCTCCGCTACGGCCGCACTGAAGCTTTCTTT
CDR3aa: CASSPLRYGRTEAFF

d_gene: TRBD2
j_gene: TRBJ2-3
v_gene: TRBV9
abundance: .
CDR3nt: TGTGCCAGCAGCCTGACTAGCGGGATCACAGATACGCAGTATTTT
CDR3aa: CASSLTSGITDTQYF

d_gene: .
j_gene: TRBJ2-1
v_gene: TRBV7-2
abundance: few
CDR3nt: TGTGCCAGCAGCTTAGTTTCAGGGGATGAGCAGTTCTTC
CDR3aa: CASSLVSGDEQFF

d_gene: TRBD1
j_gene: TRBJ2-7
v_gene: TRBV6-1
abundance: .
CDR3nt: TGTGCCAGCAGACGATACAGGGGGTCCTACGAGCAGTACTTC
CDR3aa: CASRRYRGSYEQYF

d_gene: TRBD1
j_gene: TRBJ2-5
v_gene: TRBV24-1
abundance: few
CDR3nt: TGTGCCACCAGTGATCACAGGGGTGTTGAGACCCAGTACTTC
CDR3aa: CATSDHRGVETQYF

d_gene: TRBD1
j_gene: TRBJ2-3
v_gene: TRBV4-1
abundance: few
CDR3nt: TGCGCCAGCAGCCAGGCCGGGACAGGGGGCCTATATACGCAGTATTTT
CDR3aa: CASSQAGTGGLYTQYF

d_gene: TRBD1
j_gene: TRBJ2-2
v_gene: TRBV7-9
abundance: few
CDR3nt: TGTGCCAGCAGCCGGGACAGGGCGACCGGGGAGCTGTTTTTT
CDR3aa: CASSRDRATGELFF